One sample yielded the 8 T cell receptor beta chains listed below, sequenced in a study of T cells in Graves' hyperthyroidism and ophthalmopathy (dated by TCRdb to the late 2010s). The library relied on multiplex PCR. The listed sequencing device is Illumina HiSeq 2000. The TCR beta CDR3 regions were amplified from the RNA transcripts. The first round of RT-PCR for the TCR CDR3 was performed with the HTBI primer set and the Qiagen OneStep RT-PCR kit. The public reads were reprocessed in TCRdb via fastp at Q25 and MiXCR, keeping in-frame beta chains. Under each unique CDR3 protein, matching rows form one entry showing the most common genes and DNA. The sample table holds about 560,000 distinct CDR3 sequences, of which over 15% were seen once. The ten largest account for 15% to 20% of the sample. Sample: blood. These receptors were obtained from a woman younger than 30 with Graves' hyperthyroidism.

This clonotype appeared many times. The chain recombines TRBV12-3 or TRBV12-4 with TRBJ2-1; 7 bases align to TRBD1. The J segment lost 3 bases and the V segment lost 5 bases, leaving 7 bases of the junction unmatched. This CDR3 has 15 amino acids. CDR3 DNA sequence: TGTGCCAGCAGTGAACAGGGGCGGATCTACAATGAGCAGTTCTTC. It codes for CASSEQGRIYNEQFF.

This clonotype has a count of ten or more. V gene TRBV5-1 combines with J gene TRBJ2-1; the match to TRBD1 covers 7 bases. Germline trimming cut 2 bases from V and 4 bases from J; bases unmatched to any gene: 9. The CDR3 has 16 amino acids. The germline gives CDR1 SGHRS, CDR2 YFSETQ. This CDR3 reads CASSFKGARVYNEQFF. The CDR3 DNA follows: TGCGCCAGCAGCTTCAAGGGGGCGAGGGTGTACAATGAGCAGTTCTTC.

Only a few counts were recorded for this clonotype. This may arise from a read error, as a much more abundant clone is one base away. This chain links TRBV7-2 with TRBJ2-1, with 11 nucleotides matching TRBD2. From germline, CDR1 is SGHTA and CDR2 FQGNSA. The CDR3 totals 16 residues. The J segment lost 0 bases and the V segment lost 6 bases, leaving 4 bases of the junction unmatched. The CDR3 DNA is TGTGCCAGCAGTGATACTAGCGGGAGCTCCTACAATGAGCAGTTCTTC. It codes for CASSDTSGSSYNEQFF.

The CDR3: CASSEASGRDTDTQYF. CDR3 in DNA: TGTGCCAGCAGTGAAGCGAGTGGGCGGGACACAGATACGCAGTATTTT. The chain uses TRBV6-1 and TRBJ2-3; D possibly corresponds to TRBD2 (6 bases). The germline gives CDR1 MNHNS, CDR2 SASEGT. Trimming took off 0 bases at V and 2 bases at J, with 12 bases between the two ends. The CDR3 has 16 residues.

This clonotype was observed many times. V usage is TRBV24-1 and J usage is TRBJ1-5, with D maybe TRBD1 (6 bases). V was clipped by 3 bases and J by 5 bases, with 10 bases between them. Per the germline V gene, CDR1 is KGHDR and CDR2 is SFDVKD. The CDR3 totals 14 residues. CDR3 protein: CATSDQGRYQPQHF. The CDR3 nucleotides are TGTGCCACCAGTGATCAGGGGCGGTATCAGCCCCAGCATTTT.

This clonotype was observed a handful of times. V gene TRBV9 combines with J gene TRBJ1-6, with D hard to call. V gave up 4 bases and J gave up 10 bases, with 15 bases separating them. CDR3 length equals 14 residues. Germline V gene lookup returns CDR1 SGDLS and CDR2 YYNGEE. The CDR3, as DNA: TGTGCCAGCAGCCTCGACGGGGTCGGGTCACCCCTCCACTTT. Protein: CASSLDGVGSPLHF.

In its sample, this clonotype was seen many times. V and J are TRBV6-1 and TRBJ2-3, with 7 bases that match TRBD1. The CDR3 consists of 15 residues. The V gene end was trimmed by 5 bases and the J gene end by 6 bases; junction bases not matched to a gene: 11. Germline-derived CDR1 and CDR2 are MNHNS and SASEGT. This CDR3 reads CASSMTSRGKDTQYF. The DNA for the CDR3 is TGTGCCAGCAGTATGACCAGCAGGGGGAAGGATACGCAGTATTTT.

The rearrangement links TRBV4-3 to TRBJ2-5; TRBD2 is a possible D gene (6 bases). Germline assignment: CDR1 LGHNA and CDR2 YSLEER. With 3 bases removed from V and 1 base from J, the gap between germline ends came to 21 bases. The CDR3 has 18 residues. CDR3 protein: CASSQAGRGVASQETQYF. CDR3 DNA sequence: TGCGCCAGCAGCCAGGCGGGGCGAGGGGTGGCGTCCCAAGAGACCCAGTACTTC.